Below are 27 T cell receptor beta chains sequenced from a single sample in a study of control samples from healthy donors and cancer patients. TCRdb's copy holds only in-frame clones and misses some; the assay was immunoSEQ multiplex PCR. This sample has about 120,000 clones; just under 95% occur once, and the top ten carry less than 7%. Sequenced material: blood. These receptors were taken from a young man in good health.

This chain uses TRBV5-1 with TRBJ2-1; 10 nucleotides agree with TRBD2. The CDR3 is 16 residues long. The germline gives CDR1 SGHRS, CDR2 YFSETQ. Losses at the gene ends were 4 bases for V and 4 bases for J; bases not matched to a gene: 8. The CDR3 DNA is TGCGCCAGCAGCCCCAGCGGGGGGGCTAATTACAATGAGCAGTTCTTC. Its protein is CASSPSGGANYNEQFF.

This clone was picked up one time. V gene TRBV5-4 combines with J gene TRBJ1-2, with 9 bases identical to TRBD1. This CDR3 is 14 amino acids long. The V segment lost 3 bases and the J segment 6 bases; nucleotides outside the gene matches: 6. Germline CDR1 reads SGHNT; CDR2 reads YYREEE (reference sequence). CDR3 protein: CASSSAGQGNGYTF. CDR3 bases: TGTGCCAGCAGCTCAGCGGGACAGGGTAATGGCTACACCTTC. Variable domain in full (rest from reference TRBV5-4 and TRBJ1-2): ETGVTQSPTHLIKTRGQQVTLRCSSQSGHNTVSWYQQALGQGPQFIFQYYREEENGRGNFPPRFSGLQFPNYSSELNVNALELDDSALYLCASSSAGQGNGYTFGSGTRLTVV.

The J gene is TRBJ2-5, the V gene TRBV7-9; D uncertain. Trimming removed 3 bases at V and 2 bases at J, with 7 bases between. This CDR3 has 13 residues. Per germline, CDR1 SEHNR and CDR2 FQNEAQ (reference sequence). Here the CDR3 reads CASSFNDQETQYF. The DNA of the CDR3 is TGTGCCAGCAGCTTTAACGATCAAGAGACCCAGTACTTC.

The table lists this clone with a few counts. CDR3 sequence (DNA): TGTGCCATCAGTGACGGACAGGCCGACTTCTCTAACTATGGCTACACCTTC. It specifies CAISDGQADFSNYGYTF. The chain uses TRBV10-3 and TRBJ1-2, with 7 bases lining up with TRBD1. V gave up 3 bases and J gave up 0 bases; unmatched junction bases: 10. From germline, CDR1 is ENHRY and CDR2 SYGVKD. This CDR3 comprises 17 residues.

V gene TRBV3-1 (or the pseudogene TRBV3-2) combines with J gene TRBJ2-2, with D uncertain. Trimming removed 1 base at V and 5 bases at J, with 5 bases between. This CDR3 comprises 13 residues. The germline V gene encodes CDR1 LGHDT and CDR2 YNNKEL (reference sequence). The DNA of the CDR3 is TGTGCCAGCAGCCAAGTCGGAACCGGGGAGCTGTTTTTT. Amino acid sequence: CASSQVGTGELFF.

This clone was seen just once. The rearrangement joins TRBV19 to TRBJ1-5, with no clear D. The CDR3 runs to 14 residues. The germline V and J ends were trimmed by 1 base and 7 bases, with 11 bases remaining between them. Germline V CDR1 and CDR2: LNHDA, SQIVND (reference sequence). In nucleotides, the CDR3 is TGTGCCAGTAGTATAGTCCGGGAGAGACAGCCCCAGCATTTT. Amino acid sequence: CASSIVRERQPQHF.

This clone was detected only a few times. The chain joins TRBV10-1 to TRBJ2-1; D assignment may be TRBD1 or TRBD2 (5 bases each). CDR1 and CDR2 (germline): WNHNN, SYGVQD (reference sequence). The CDR3 length is 13 residues. The V gene lost 6 bases and the J gene lost 11 bases, with 17 bases spanning the gap. Here the CDR3 reads CASRRTTGTQQFF. In DNA form, the CDR3 reads TGCGCCAGCAGACGCACAACCGGGACCCAGCAGTTCTTC.

The rearrangement uses TRBV20-1 and TRBJ1-2; D may be TRBD1 (5 bases). The CDR3 contains 12 residues. Trimming pared 3 bases from V and 2 bases from J, leaving 7 bases between. CDR1 DFQATT and CDR2 SNEGSKA come from the germline V gene (reference sequence). The CDR3, as DNA: TGCAGTGCTAGTAACAGGAACTATGGCTACACCTTC. It is translated as CSASNRNYGYTF.

V and J are TRBV19 and TRBJ1-5; perhaps TRBD1 as D (6 bases). There are 15 residues in the CDR3. Germline assignment: CDR1 LNHDA and CDR2 SQIVND (reference sequence). Trimming shortened V by 7 bases and J by 4 bases, and 17 bases separated the two germline ends. The chain's CDR3 is CASTEPPDRNQPQHF. DNA for the CDR3: TGTGCCAGTACCGAGCCCCCGGACAGAAATCAGCCCCAGCATTTT.

The rearrangement uses TRBV18 and TRBJ2-2; D is uncertain. Germline V gene lookup returns CDR1 KGHSH and CDR2 LQKENI. The length of the CDR3 is 13 residues. Trimming took off 5 bases at V and 1 base at J, with 5 bases between the two ends. The CDR3 here is CASSGQNTGELFF. Written as DNA, the CDR3 is TGTGCCAGCTCAGGGCAGAACACCGGGGAGCTGTTTTTT.

V gene TRBV3-1 (or the pseudogene TRBV3-2) combines with J gene TRBJ1-2, with a weak D call TRBD1 (5 bases). Germline CDR1 LGHDT, CDR2 YNNKEL (reference sequence). CDR3 size: 16 residues. V dropped 5 bases and J dropped 5 bases, with 21 bases sitting between them. In DNA, the CDR3 is TGTGCCAGCAGCATGGACCGGGGGACTCTCGATTATGGCTACACCTTC. It specifies CASSMDRGTLDYGYTF.

This clone was detected once. This chain joins TRBV5-1 and TRBJ1-3, with D uncertain. CDR1 and CDR2 (germline): SGHRS, YFSETQ. The V end was cut by 0 bases, the J end by 4 bases, with 5 bases between. The CDR3 is made up of 13 amino acids. The DNA for the CDR3 is TGCGCCAGCAGCTTGGACAACGGAAACACCATATATTTT. Protein: CASSLDNGNTIYF. Together with reference TRBV5-1 and TRBJ1-3, the CDR3 gives the full variable domain: KAGVTQTPRYLIKTRGQQVTLSCSPISGHRSVSWYQQTPGQGLQFLFEYFSETQRNKGNFPGRFSGRQFSNSRSEMNVSTLELGDSALYLCASSLDNGNTIYFGEGSWLTVV.

This sequence joins TRBV13 and TRBJ2-3; tentatively, D is TRBD2 (5 bases). Trimming cost V 6 bases and J 0 bases, with 7 bases left between them. The CDR3 loop spans 13 amino acids. Germline V CDR1 and CDR2: PRHDT, FYEKMQ (reference sequence). CDR3 protein: CASRGASTDTQYF. CDR3 DNA sequence: TGTGCCAGCAGGGGAGCTAGCACAGATACGCAGTATTTT.

V gene TRBV6-5 combines with J gene TRBJ1-2; D ambiguous. Trimming left V 7 bases short and J 2 bases short, with 5 bases between. Germline loops: CDR1 MNHEY, CDR2 SVGAGI. This CDR3 has 11 residues. CDR3 DNA: TGTGCCAGCACCGGCAACTATGGCTACACCTTC. Protein: CASTGNYGYTF.

This sequence joins TRBV5-1 and TRBJ2-2; 9 bases are shared with TRBD1. CDR3 length equals 14 residues. Losses at the gene ends were 4 bases for V and 6 bases for J; bases not matched to a gene: 4. CDR1 is SGHRS, CDR2 YFSETQ, per germline. The CDR3, as DNA: TGCGCCAGCAGCACGGGACAGGGACCCGGGGAGCTGTTTTTT. This encodes CASSTGQGPGELFF.

The chain uses TRBV18 and TRBJ2-1; D possibly corresponds to TRBD1 (6 bases). This CDR3 comprises 13 residues. V lost 4 bases to trimming and J lost 12 bases, with 16 bases between them. CDR1 is KGHSH and CDR2 is LQKENI in the germline V gene. CDR3 loop: CASSRLWGLRQFF. In DNA form, the CDR3 reads TGTGCCAGCTCACGATTGTGGGGGCTACGGCAGTTCTTC.

The chain combines TRBV4-1 with TRBJ1-2, with D unclear. The CDR3 runs 14 residues. Germline CDR1 reads MGHRA; CDR2 reads YSYEKL. The ends were cut back, 2 bases at V and 3 bases at J, with 10 bases in the middle. The CDR3 protein is CASSQSPIDYGYTF. CDR3 sequence (DNA): TGCGCCAGCAGCCAAAGTCCCATTGACTATGGCTACACCTTC.

The V and J genes are TRBV19 and TRBJ2-1; D may correspond to TRBD1 or TRBD2 (5 bases each). The CDR3 loop spans 13 amino acids. Trimming shortened V by 7 bases and J by 10 bases, and 17 bases separated the two germline ends. Germline V CDR1 and CDR2: LNHDA, SQIVND (reference sequence). CDR3 coding DNA: TGTGCCAGTACCCCTTTTGGATGGGGGGAGCAGTTCTTC. This translates into CASTPFGWGEQFF.

This clone was recorded once. The rearrangement joins TRBV12-3 or TRBV12-4 to TRBJ1-3; D is uncertain. The CDR3 has 13 amino acids. Trimming removed 7 bases from V and 4 bases from J, with 11 bases in between. The CDR3 nucleotides are TGTGCCAGCACCGCTCGAATCGGAAACACCATATATTTT. It specifies CASTARIGNTIYF.

Written as DNA, the CDR3 is TGTGCCAGCAGCTACTACTACGAGCAGTACTTC. Translating gives CASSYYYEQYF. This chain links TRBV5-6 with TRBJ2-7; D gene uncertain. Germline V gives CDR1 SGHDT, CDR2 YYEEEE. Deletions cut 3 bases from V and 3 bases from J, with 4 bases between. The CDR3 covers 11 residues.

The CDR3 coding sequence is TGTGCCAGTAGTGCCCACTTGGGGGAGAATTCACCCCTCCACTTT. Its protein product is CASSAHLGENSPLHF. V and J are TRBV19 and TRBJ1-6; weak D call: TRBD1 (5 bases). V was shortened by 5 bases and J by 7 bases, with 15 bases between the two germline ends. The CDR3 totals 15 residues. CDR1 is LNHDA and CDR2 is SQIVND in the germline V gene (reference sequence).

The chain is built from TRBV10-1 and TRBJ1-4; D perhaps matches TRBD1 (5 bases). The germline V and J ends were trimmed by 6 bases and 5 bases, with 16 bases remaining between them. This CDR3 has 15 amino acids. CDR1 is WNHNN and CDR2 is SYGVQD in the germline V gene (reference sequence). The CDR3 bases are TGCGCCAGCAGCTCCCGCCGGGACGGCAATGAAAAACTGTTTTTT. Its translation: CASSSRRDGNEKLFF.

This clone appeared once. The chain employs TRBV6-5 and TRBJ2-6; D possibly matches TRBD1 or TRBD2 (5 bases each). The CDR3 contains 14 residues. Per the germline V gene, CDR1 is MNHEY and CDR2 is SVGAGI. With 10 bases removed from V and 1 base from J, the gap between germline ends came to 11 bases. The CDR3 here is CATERGSGANVLTF. Written as DNA, the CDR3 is TGTGCCACGGAGAGGGGTTCTGGGGCCAACGTCCTGACTTTC.

In nucleotides, the CDR3 is TGCGCCAGCGGACAGGGCAATGAGCAGTTCTTC. Protein: CASGQGNEQFF. The chain uses TRBV4-1 and TRBJ2-1; 8 bases fit TRBD1. The CDR3 has 11 residues. In germline, CDR1 is MGHRA, CDR2 YSYEKL. The V and J ends lost 8 bases and 6 bases, in that order; junction bases with no gene match: 0.

The chain couples TRBV3-1 (or the pseudogene TRBV3-2) to TRBJ2-1, with D possibly matching TRBD2 (6 bases). The germline gives CDR1 LGHDT, CDR2 YNNKEL (reference sequence). The CDR3 spans 12 residues. V lost 5 bases to trimming and J lost 12 bases, with 14 bases between them. The CDR3 nucleotides read TGTGCCAGCAGCGAACCGGGACTCCGGCAGTTCTTC. Protein sequence: CASSEPGLRQFF.

This clone was counted once. V usage is TRBV9 and J usage is TRBJ2-3; 9 bases align to TRBD2. The CDR3 runs 15 residues. Losses at the gene ends were 3 bases for V and 2 bases for J; bases not matched to a gene: 4. Germline values: CDR1 SGDLS, CDR2 YYNGEE. The CDR3 loop is CASSGSGGNTDTQYF. The DNA of the CDR3 is TGTGCCAGCAGCGGGAGCGGGGGGAACACAGATACGCAGTATTTT.

The chain uses TRBV6-5 and TRBJ2-7, with 8 bases matching TRBD1. The CDR3 contains 13 residues. The V gene end was trimmed by 9 bases and the J gene end by 3 bases; junction bases not matched to a gene: 7. Germline CDR1 reads MNHEY; CDR2 reads SVGAGI. CDR3 region: CASNPGQDYEQYF. CDR3 DNA sequence: TGTGCCAGTAACCCGGGACAGGACTACGAGCAGTACTTC.